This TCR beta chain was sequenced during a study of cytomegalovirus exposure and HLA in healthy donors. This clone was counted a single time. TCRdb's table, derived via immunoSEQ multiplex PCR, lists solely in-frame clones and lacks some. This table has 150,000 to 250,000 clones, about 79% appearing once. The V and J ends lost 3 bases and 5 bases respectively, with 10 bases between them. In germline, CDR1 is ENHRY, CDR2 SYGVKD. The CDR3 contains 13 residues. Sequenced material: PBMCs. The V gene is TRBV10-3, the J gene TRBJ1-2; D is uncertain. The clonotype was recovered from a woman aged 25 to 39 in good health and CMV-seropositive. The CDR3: CAISDRDLYGYTF. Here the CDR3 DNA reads TGTGCCATCAGTGACCGAGATTTGTATGGCTACACCTTC.